These 10 T cell receptor beta chains share one sample of origin, sequenced in a study of T cell changes during pregnancy in multiple sclerosis. Method: immunoSEQ multiplex PCR; TCRdb's copy keeps in-frame clones and lacks some. The table has about 57,000 clones, around 94% seen once; the top ten hold more than 0.3%. The sample here was CD4+ T cells from peripheral blood mononuclear cells, taken before pregnancy. The receptor source for this set is a female donor with multiple sclerosis, enrolled in a pregnancy study.

This rearrangement joins TRBV5-1 to TRBJ2-1; TRBD2 matches 11 bases. Germline V CDR1 and CDR2: SGHRS, YFSETQ. This CDR3 has 19 amino acids. V trimming: 6 bases; J trimming: 0 bases; junction bases outside the gene matches: 14. CDR3 region: CASTDLRGLAVSSYNEQFF. Written as DNA, the CDR3 is TGCGCCAGCACTGACCTTAGGGGACTAGCGGTCAGCTCCTACAATGAGCAGTTCTTC.

The rearrangement joins TRBV7-9 to TRBJ2-1; TRBD1 might be the D (6 bases). CDR1 and CDR2 from the germline V gene are SEHNR and FQNEAQ (reference sequence). Trimming removed 5 bases at V and 4 bases at J, with 15 bases between. The CDR3 spans 15 residues. CDR3 sequence (DNA): TGTGCCAGCAGCCAAACCGGACAGAAATACAATGAGCAGTTCTTC. This sequence encodes CASSQTGQKYNEQFF.

The J gene is TRBJ1-1, the V gene TRBV2; D gene ambiguous. The germline gives CDR1 SNHLY, CDR2 FYNNEI. Trimming removed 5 bases from V and 2 bases from J, with 9 bases in between. The CDR3 has 13 amino acids. The DNA of the CDR3 is TGTGCCAGCAGTCCTACAGCTAACACTGAAGCTTTCTTT. This codes for CASSPTANTEAFF.

The V gene is TRBV28, the J gene TRBJ1-2; TRBD1 matches 7 bases. V trimming: 5 bases; J trimming: 0 bases; junction bases outside the gene matches: 3. The CDR3 covers 14 residues. Germline V gene lookup returns CDR1 MDHEN and CDR2 SYDVKM. CDR3 nucleotide sequence: TGTGCCAGCAGTAGGGACAGAACTAACTATGGCTACACCTTC. This encodes CASSRDRTNYGYTF.

V is TRBV6-4 and J is TRBJ1-5, with TRBD1 matching over 8 bases. Unmatched junction bases numbered 11, after V lost 4 bases and J lost 3 bases. Germline CDR1 MRHNA, CDR2 SNTAGT. CDR3 length: 17 residues. This chain's CDR3 is CASSGSGGGWDNQPQHF. The CDR3 DNA is TGTGCCAGCAGTGGGTCAGGGGGCGGGTGGGACAATCAGCCCCAGCATTTT.

The chain employs TRBV7-9 and TRBJ2-1; 13 positions match TRBD2. Losses at the gene ends were 4 bases for V and 0 bases for J; bases not matched to a gene: 6. This CDR3 spans 18 amino acids. From germline, CDR1 is SEHNR and CDR2 FQNEAQ (reference sequence). In DNA form, the CDR3 reads TGTGCCAGCAGCTCACCGGGACTAGCGGGGAGCTCCTACAATGAGCAGTTCTTC. Protein product: CASSSPGLAGSSYNEQFF. Drawing the rest from reference TRBV7-9 and TRBJ2-1, the complete variable domain is DTGVSQNPRHKITKRGQNVTFRCDPISEHNRLYWYRQTLGQGPEFLTYFQNEAQLEKSRLLSDRFSAERPKGSFSTLEIQRTEQGDSAMYLCASSSPGLAGSSYNEQFFGPGTRLTVL.

V usage is TRBV4-1 and J usage is TRBJ2-1, with D unclear. The CDR3 contains 16 residues. V was cut by 1 base and J by 4 bases, with 14 bases left in between. Germline values: CDR1 MGHRA, CDR2 YSYEKL. The CDR3 sequence: CASSQGTGRLYNEQFF. The CDR3 DNA sequence: TGCGCCAGCAGCCAAGGAACGGGTAGGTTATACAATGAGCAGTTCTTC.

The rearrangement joins TRBV27 to TRBJ1-4, with TRBD1 identical over 7 bases. Germline-derived CDR1 and CDR2 are MNHEY and SMNVEV (reference sequence). Germline trimming cut 5 bases from V and 5 bases from J; bases unmatched to any gene: 8. CDR3 length equals 15 residues. In DNA, the CDR3 is TGTGCCAGCAGTGGTCGGACAGGTCAAAATGAAAAACTGTTTTTT. This sequence encodes CASSGRTGQNEKLFF.

The chain joins TRBV11-2 to TRBJ2-7, with 9 bases matching TRBD2. This CDR3 region has 15 residues. V trimming: 5 bases; J trimming: 3 bases; junction bases outside the gene matches: 8. From germline, CDR1 is SGHAT and CDR2 FQNNGV. The CDR3 loop is CASSLGLANYYEQYF. The CDR3 DNA sequence: TGTGCCAGCAGCCTGGGACTAGCAAACTACTACGAGCAGTACTTC.

This chain connects TRBV13 to TRBJ2-1; the match to TRBD1 covers 9 bases. Germline V gene lookup returns CDR1 PRHDT and CDR2 FYEKMQ (reference sequence). J was trimmed by 7 bases and V by 3 bases; bases with no gene match: 4. The CDR3 has 14 residues. In DNA form, the CDR3 reads TGTGCCAGCAGCTTGGGACAGGGTCTAAATGAGCAGTTCTTC. It yields the protein CASSLGQGLNEQFF.